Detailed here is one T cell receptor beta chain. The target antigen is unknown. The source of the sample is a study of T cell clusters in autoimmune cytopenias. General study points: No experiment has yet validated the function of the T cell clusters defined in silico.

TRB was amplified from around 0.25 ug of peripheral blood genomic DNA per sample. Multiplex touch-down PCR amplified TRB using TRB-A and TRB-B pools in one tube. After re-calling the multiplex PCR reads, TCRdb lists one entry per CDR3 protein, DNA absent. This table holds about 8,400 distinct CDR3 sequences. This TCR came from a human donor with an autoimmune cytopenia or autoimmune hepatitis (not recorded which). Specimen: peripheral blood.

The CDR3 region is CAIRKREETDTQYF. V usage is TRBV10-3 and J usage is TRBJ2-3; the D call of TRBD2 rests on TCRdb alone, since no DNA is present to check it. CDR3 length: 14 residues. The germline V gene encodes CDR1 ENHRY and CDR2 SYGVKD.